The T cell receptor beta chain under discussion was sequenced for a study of OX40 agonist ivuxolimab in advanced cancers. Study background: Patients got intravenous ivuxolimab at 0.01 to 10 mg/kg every 2 weeks.

Study observations and caveats: Among T cells, CD8+ cells averaged more expanded clones than CD4+ cells.

This CDR3 has 16 amino acids. Per the germline V gene, CDR1 is SGHNT and CDR2 is YYREEE (reference sequence). J was trimmed by 2 bases and V by 4 bases; bases with no gene match: 8. On this clone itself: What it binds is not known.

Measured with immunoSEQ multiplex PCR; TCRdb has only the in-frame clones, and not every one. The sample carries 50,000 to 70,000 clones, around 81% recorded once. This clonotype was obtained from an adult with an advanced solid tumor such as melanoma, head and neck, liver or kidney cancer. Sequenced material: CD4+ or CD8+ T cells sorted from blood, taken in a trial of the OX40 agonist ivuxolimab. The rearrangement links TRBV5-4 to TRBJ2-5; 10 nucleotides align to TRBD2. DNA for the CDR3: TGTGCCAGCAGCCCAACCGGGACTAGCGCACAAGAGACCCAGTACTTC. It yields the protein CASSPTGTSAQETQYF. The full variable domain, its missing parts supplied by reference TRBV5-4 and TRBJ2-5, is ETGVTQSPTHLIKTRGQQVTLRCSSQSGHNTVSWYQQALGQGPQFIFQYYREEENGRGNFPPRFSGLQFPNYSSELNVNALELDDSALYLCASSPTGTSAQETQYFGPGTRLLVL.